The 5 T cell receptor beta chains below were found in one sample sequenced in a study of shared clonotypes between healthy human individuals. Here immunoSEQ multiplex PCR was the method, and the copy in TCRdb shows in-frame clones only, minus some. In the table there are around 700,000 clones, about 90% of which are singletons. Terminally differentiated effector memory CD45RA+ cells were excluded by CCR7 positive selection of CD45RO-negative cells. The sample consisted of naive CD8+ T cells sorted from blood. The receptors originated from a man aged 25 to 40 in good health.

The rearrangement joins TRBV7-2 to TRBJ1-1; TRBD1 matches at 10 bases. Losses at the gene ends were 5 bases for V and 6 bases for J; bases not matched to a gene: 15. This CDR3 is 17 amino acids long. The V gene's germline CDR1 is SGHTA and CDR2 FQGNSA. CDR3 sequence reads: CASSRDRGRGWAAEAFF. CDR3 bases: TGTGCCAGCAGCCGGGACAGGGGAAGGGGCTGGGCGGCTGAAGCTTTCTTT.

V gene TRBV19 combines with J gene TRBJ2-7; 10 bases are a match to TRBD1. The CDR3 totals 12 residues. The V gene's germline CDR1 is LNHDA and CDR2 SQIVND (reference sequence). The trim removed 9 bases at V and 4 bases at J, leaving 3 bases unmatched. The DNA of the CDR3 is TGTGCCAGCCGGGACAGGGGTTACGAGCAGTACTTC. This encodes CASRDRGYEQYF.

This rearrangement joins TRBV7-9 to TRBJ2-7; D may be TRBD1 or TRBD2 (6 bases each). The ends were cut back, 4 bases at V and 4 bases at J, with 11 bases in the middle. CDR3 length: 13 amino acids. The V gene's germline CDR1 is SEHNR and CDR2 FQNEAQ (reference sequence). The CDR3 protein is CASSWGDTYEQYF. The CDR3 DNA is TGTGCCAGCAGCTGGGGGGACACTTACGAGCAGTACTTC.

The J gene is TRBJ2-1, the V gene TRBV6-6; 7 positions agree with TRBD2. The CDR3 loop spans 16 amino acids. V dropped 0 bases and J dropped 2; count of bases not matched to a gene: 4. Germline CDR1 is MNHNY and CDR2 is SVGAGI (reference sequence). Here the CDR3 reads CASSYSREFTYNEQFF. In nucleotides, the CDR3 is TGTGCCAGCAGTTACTCGCGGGAGTTTACCTACAATGAGCAGTTCTTC.

The chain uses TRBV4-1 and TRBJ2-1, with 10 bases fitting TRBD1. Per germline, CDR1 MGHRA and CDR2 YSYEKL. Trimming removed 0 bases from V and 5 bases from J; junction bases left unmatched: 4. This CDR3 is built from 16 residues. The CDR3 region has the DNA TGCGCCAGCAGCCAAGAAGGGGACAGGGGAGACAATGAGCAGTTCTTC. This sequence encodes CASSQEGDRGDNEQFF.